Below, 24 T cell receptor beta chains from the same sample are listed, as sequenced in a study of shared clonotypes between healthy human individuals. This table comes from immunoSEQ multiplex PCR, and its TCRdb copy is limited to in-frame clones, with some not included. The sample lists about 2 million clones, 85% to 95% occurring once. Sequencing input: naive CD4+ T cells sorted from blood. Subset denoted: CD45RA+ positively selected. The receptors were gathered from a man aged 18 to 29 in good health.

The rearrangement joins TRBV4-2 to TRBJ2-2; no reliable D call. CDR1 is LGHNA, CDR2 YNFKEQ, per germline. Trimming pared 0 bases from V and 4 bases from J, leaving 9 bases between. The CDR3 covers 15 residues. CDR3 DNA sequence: TGTGCCAGCAGCCAAGATCCCGGAACCACCGGGGAGCTGTTTTTT. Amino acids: CASSQDPGTTGELFF.

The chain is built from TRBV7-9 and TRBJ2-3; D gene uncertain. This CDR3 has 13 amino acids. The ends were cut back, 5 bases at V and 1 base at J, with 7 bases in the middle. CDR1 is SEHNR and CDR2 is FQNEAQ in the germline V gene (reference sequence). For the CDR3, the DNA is TGTGCCAGCAGCCCCTGGGGCACAGATACGCAGTATTTT. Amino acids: CASSPWGTDTQYF.

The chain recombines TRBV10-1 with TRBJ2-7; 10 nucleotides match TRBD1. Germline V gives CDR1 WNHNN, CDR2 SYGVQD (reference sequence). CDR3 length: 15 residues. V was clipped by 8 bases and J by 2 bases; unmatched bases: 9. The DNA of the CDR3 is TGCGCCAGCTCCCTCGGGACAGGGGCTGCCTACGAGCAGTACTTC. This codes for CASSLGTGAAYEQYF.

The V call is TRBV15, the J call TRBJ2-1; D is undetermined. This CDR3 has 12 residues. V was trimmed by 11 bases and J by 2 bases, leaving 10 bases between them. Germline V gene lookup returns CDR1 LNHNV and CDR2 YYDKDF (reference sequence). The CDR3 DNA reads TGTGCCTCTTCAAACGCCTACAATGAGCAGTTCTTC. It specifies CASSNAYNEQFF.

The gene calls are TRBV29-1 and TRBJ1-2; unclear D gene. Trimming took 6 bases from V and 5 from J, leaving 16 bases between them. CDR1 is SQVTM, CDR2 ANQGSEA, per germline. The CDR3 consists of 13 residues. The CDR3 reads CSVVWAADYGYTF. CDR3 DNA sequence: TGCAGCGTGGTCTGGGCAGCCGATTATGGCTACACCTTC.

CDR3 protein: CASSSQAGKLFF. The CDR3 region has the DNA TGTGCCAGCAGCTCTCAAGCTGGAAAACTGTTTTTT. The rearrangement links TRBV6-5 to TRBJ1-4; no clear D. The CDR3 sequence is 12 residues long. Trimming cost V 6 bases and J 10 bases, with 12 bases left between them. In germline, CDR1 is MNHEY, CDR2 SVGAGI.

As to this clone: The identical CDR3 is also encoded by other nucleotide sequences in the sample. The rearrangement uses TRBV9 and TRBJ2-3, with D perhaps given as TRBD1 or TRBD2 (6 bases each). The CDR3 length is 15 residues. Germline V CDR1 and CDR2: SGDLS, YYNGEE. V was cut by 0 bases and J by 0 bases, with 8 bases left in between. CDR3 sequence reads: CASSVGGASTDTQYF. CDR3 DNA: TGTGCCAGCAGCGTAGGGGGGGCCAGCACAGATACGCAGTATTTT. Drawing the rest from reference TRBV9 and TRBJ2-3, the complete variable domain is DSGVTQTPKHLITATGQRVTLRCSPRSGDLSVYWYQQSLDQGLQFLIQYYNGEERAKGNILERFSAQQFPDLHSELNLSSLELGDSALYFCASSVGGASTDTQYFGPGTRLTVL.

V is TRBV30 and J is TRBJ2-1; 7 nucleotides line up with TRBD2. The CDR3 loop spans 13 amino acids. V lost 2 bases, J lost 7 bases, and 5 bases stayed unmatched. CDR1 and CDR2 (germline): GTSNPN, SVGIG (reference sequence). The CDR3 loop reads CAWSRLALNEQFF. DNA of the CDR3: TGTGCCTGGAGTAGACTAGCCCTAAATGAGCAGTTCTTC.

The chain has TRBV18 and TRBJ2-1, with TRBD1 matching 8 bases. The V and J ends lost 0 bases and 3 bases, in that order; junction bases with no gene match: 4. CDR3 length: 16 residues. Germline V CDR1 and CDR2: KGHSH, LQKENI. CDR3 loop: CASSPPMTGVYNEQFF. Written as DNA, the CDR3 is TGTGCCAGCTCACCACCTATGACAGGGGTCTACAATGAGCAGTTCTTC.

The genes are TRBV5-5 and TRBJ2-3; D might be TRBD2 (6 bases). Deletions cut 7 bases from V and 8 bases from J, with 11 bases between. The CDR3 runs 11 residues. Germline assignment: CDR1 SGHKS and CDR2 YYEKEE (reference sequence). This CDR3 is CASYREVTQYF. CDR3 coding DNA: TGTGCCAGCTATAGGGAGGTTACGCAGTATTTT.

CDR3 bases: TGTGCCTGGAGGGAAAGGGGCTATGGCTACACCTTC. Protein product: CAWRERGYGYTF. The chain recombines TRBV30 with TRBJ1-2; perhaps TRBD1 as D (5 bases). Trimming took 3 bases from V and 4 from J, leaving 9 bases between them. The germline gives CDR1 GTSNPN, CDR2 SVGIG (reference sequence). The length of the CDR3 is 12 residues.

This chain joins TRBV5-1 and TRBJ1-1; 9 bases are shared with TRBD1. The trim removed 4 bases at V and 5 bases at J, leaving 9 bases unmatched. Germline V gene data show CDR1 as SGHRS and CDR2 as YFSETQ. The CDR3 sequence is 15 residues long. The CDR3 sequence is CASSGIQGARTEAFF. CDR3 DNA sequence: TGCGCCAGCAGCGGGATACAGGGGGCCCGGACTGAAGCTTTCTTT.

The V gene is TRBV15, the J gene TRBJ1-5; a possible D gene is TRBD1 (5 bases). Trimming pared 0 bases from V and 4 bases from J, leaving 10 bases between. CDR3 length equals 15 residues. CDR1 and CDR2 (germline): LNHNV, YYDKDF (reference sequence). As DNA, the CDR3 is TGTGCCACCAGCAGAGATGGGGGTCCGAATCAGCCCCAGCATTTT. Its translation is CATSRDGGPNQPQHF.

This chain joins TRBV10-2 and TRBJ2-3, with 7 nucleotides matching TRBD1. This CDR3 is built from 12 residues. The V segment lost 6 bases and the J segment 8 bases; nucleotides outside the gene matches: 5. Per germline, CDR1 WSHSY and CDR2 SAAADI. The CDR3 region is CASSRDSGTQYF. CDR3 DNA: TGCGCCAGCAGCCGGGACAGTGGTACGCAGTATTTT.

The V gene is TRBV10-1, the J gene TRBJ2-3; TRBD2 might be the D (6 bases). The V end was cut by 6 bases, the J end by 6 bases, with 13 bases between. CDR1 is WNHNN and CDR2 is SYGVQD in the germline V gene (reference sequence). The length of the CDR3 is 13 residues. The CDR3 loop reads CASRDTSWDTQYF. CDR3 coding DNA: TGCGCCAGCAGGGACACTAGCTGGGATACGCAGTATTTT.

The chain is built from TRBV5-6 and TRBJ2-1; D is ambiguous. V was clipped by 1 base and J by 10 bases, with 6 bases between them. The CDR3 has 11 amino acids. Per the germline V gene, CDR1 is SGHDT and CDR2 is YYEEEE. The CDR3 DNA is TGTGCCAGCAGCTTGACGGGCGAGCAGTTCTTC. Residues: CASSLTGEQFF. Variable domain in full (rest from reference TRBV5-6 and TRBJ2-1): DAGVTQSPTHLIKTRGQQVTLRCSPKSGHDTVSWYQQALGQGPQFIFQYYEEEERQRGNFPDRFSGHQFPNYSSELNVNALLLGDSALYLCASSLTGEQFFGPGTRLTVL.

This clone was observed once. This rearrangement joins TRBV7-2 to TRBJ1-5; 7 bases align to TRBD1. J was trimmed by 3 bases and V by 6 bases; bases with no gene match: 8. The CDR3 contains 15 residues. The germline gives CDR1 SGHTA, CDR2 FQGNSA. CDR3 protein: CASSRTTGTNQPQHF. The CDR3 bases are TGTGCCAGCAGTCGTACGACAGGGACCAATCAGCCCCAGCATTTT.

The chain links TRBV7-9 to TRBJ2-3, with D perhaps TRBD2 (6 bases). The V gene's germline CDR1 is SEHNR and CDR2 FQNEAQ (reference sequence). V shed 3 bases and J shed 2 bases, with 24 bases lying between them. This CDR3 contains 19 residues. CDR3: CASSFMKGTRELLTDTQYF. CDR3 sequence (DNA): TGTGCCAGCAGCTTTATGAAGGGTACGCGGGAATTACTCACAGATACGCAGTATTTT.

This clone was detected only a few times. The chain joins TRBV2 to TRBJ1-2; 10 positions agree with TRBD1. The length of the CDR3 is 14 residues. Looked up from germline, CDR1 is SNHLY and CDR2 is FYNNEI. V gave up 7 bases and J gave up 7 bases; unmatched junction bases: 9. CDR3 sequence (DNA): TGTGCCAGCAAATTCTCGGGACAGGGGTCTGGCTACACCTTC. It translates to CASKFSGQGSGYTF.

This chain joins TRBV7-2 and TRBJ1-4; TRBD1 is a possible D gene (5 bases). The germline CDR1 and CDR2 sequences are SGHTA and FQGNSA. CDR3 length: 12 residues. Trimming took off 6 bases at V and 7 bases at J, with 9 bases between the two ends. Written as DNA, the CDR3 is TGTGCCAGCAGTCCTCAGGGTGAAAAACTGTTTTTT. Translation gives CASSPQGEKLFF. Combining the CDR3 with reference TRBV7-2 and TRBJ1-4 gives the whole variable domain GAGVSQSPSNKVTEKGKDVELRCDPISGHTALYWYRQSLGQGLEFLIYFQGNSAPDKSGLPSDRFSAERTGGSVSTLTIQRTQQEDSAVYLCASSPQGEKLFFGSGTQLSVL.

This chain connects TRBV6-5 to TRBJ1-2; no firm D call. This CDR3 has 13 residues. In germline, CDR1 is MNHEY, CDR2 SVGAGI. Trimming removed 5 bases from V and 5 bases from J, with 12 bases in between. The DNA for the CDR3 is TGTGCCAGCAGTCGAAATCCCACGTATGGCTACACCTTC. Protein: CASSRNPTYGYTF.

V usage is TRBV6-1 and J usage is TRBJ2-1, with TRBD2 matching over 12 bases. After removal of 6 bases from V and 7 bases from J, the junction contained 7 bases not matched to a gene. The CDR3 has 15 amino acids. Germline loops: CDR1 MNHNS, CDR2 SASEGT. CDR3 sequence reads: CASRASGGAYNEQFF. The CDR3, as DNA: TGTGCCAGCAGGGCTAGCGGGGGGGCTTATAATGAGCAGTTCTTC.

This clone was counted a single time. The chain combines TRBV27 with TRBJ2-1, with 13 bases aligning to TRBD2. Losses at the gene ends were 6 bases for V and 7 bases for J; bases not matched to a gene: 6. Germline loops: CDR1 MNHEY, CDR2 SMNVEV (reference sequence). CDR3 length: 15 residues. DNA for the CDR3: TGTGCCAGCAGGACGGGACTAGCGGGATCTAATGAGCAGTTCTTC. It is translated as CASRTGLAGSNEQFF.

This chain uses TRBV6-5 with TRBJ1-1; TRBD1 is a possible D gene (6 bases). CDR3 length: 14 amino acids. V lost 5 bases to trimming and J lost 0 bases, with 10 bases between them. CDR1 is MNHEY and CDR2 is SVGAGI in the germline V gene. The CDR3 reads CASSPGQLNTEAFF. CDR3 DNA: TGTGCCAGCAGTCCCGGACAGCTGAACACTGAAGCTTTCTTT.